This TCR beta chain was found in a study of early T cells in non-severe SARS-CoV-2 infection. Overall study context: Chains from this unsorted whole-blood bulk RNA could not be paired.

This clonotype showed up just a few times. Its specificity is unknown. Individual cDNA molecules received unique molecular identifiers. TCRdb reanalysed the 5' RACE reads using MiXCR and keeps one entry per CDR3 protein. The sample includes tens of thousands of distinct CDR3 sequences, approximately 12% of them seen just once. Notes on the study in general: Database matching using VDJdb favored anti-spike CD8 responses, with private and CD4 specificities left missing.

CDR3 size: 15 residues. Looked up from germline, CDR1 is MDHEN and CDR2 is SYDVKM. Trimming shortened V by 7 bases and J by 3 bases, and 17 bases separated the two germline ends. The rearrangement uses TRBV28 and TRBJ2-3; maybe TRBD2 (6 bases). Material: whole blood, obtained at baseline. The receptor was isolated from an adult who was a healthcare worker with PCR-confirmed SARS-CoV-2 infection or an uninfected control (not recorded which). The CDR3 loop reads CASTPLGGATDTQYF. CDR3 DNA sequence: TGTGCCAGCACCCCACTGGGCGGGGCAACAGATACGCAGTATTTT. Full variable domain (missing parts from reference TRBV28 and TRBJ2-3): DVKVTQSSRYLVKRTGEKVFLECVQDMDHENMFWYRQDPGLGLRLIYFSYDVKMKEKGDIPEGYSVSREKKERFSLILESASTNQTSMYLCASTPLGGATDTQYFGPGTRLTVL.